The 25 T cell receptor beta chains in this list originate from one sample, sequenced in a study of blood T cell repertoires in COVID-19 (dated by TCRdb to 2020 to 2022). Library generation was performed with the immunoSEQ multiplex PCR assay. The immuneACCESS repertoire file appears here via TCRdb, limited to in-frame rearrangements. These files lack a portion of the clones; in checked studies, under half of the deficit traces to unresolved V genes, and the cause of the others is not known. The sample table lists a few hundred thousand clones, 80% to 90% of them with a count of one. Approximately 2% of the sample lies in the top ten. Sequenced: PBMCs or T cells enriched from blood (not recorded which). The receptors come from a woman in her forties or fifties who had recovered from COVID-19.

In this sample, this clone turned up once. V usage is TRBV19 and J usage is TRBJ1-2, with D uncertain. The CDR3 has 13 amino acids. V was pared by 4 bases and J by 8 bases, with 14 bases between. The germline V gene encodes CDR1 LNHDA and CDR2 SQIVND (reference sequence). CDR3 DNA sequence: TGTGCCAGTAGTACCCTCAGGTCAGGAGGCTACACCTTC. Its translation: CASSTLRSGGYTF.

V and J are TRBV19 and TRBJ1-2; 8 bases match TRBD1. The CDR3 consists of 16 residues. Germline V CDR1 and CDR2: LNHDA, SQIVND (reference sequence). The junction had 14 bases not matched to a gene; V was cut back by 7 bases and J by 4 bases. DNA of the CDR3: TGTGCCAGTAACCCCACCTCAGGGGGCGGCTTCTATGGCTACACCTTC. It encodes CASNPTSGGGFYGYTF.

The CDR3 loop reads CASSPTTRVEQFF. DNA of the CDR3: TGCGCCAGCAGCCCGACGACTAGAGTGGAGCAGTTCTTC. V and J are TRBV5-1 and TRBJ2-1; possible D gene TRBD2, 6 bases. The CDR3 has 13 amino acids. Germline V lookup: CDR1 SGHRS, CDR2 YFSETQ. V gave up 4 bases and J gave up 10 bases, with 15 bases separating them.

The V and J genes are TRBV10-3 and TRBJ1-2; 11 positions agree with TRBD1. This CDR3 is built from 14 residues. CDR1 is ENHRY and CDR2 is SYGVKD in the germline V gene. The ends lost 4 bases at V and 6 bases at J; junction bases unmatched: 4. CDR3 in amino acids: CAISGDRGMDGYTF. CDR3 sequence (DNA): TGTGCCATCAGTGGGGACAGGGGGATGGATGGCTACACCTTC.

CDR3 sequence reads: CASSVAGTGGRDTIYF. The CDR3 coding sequence is TGTGCCAGCAGCGTCGCCGGGACAGGGGGCAGAGACACCATATATTTT. The chain uses TRBV9 and TRBJ1-3; 12 bases map to TRBD1. Unmatched junction bases numbered 8, after V lost 2 bases and J lost 8 bases. The CDR3 length is 16 residues. Germline V gives CDR1 SGDLS, CDR2 YYNGEE.

J is TRBJ2-7 and V is TRBV2; the D is unclear. Trimming took off 4 bases at V and 7 bases at J, with 14 bases between the two ends. Germline-derived CDR1 and CDR2 are SNHLY and FYNNEI. This CDR3 has 13 amino acids. The CDR3 bases are TGTGCCAGCAGTGTAGTCAGGTCCGGTGAGCAGTACTTC. Its translation is CASSVVRSGEQYF.

This chain links TRBV7-9 with TRBJ2-3, with D possibly being TRBD2 (6 bases). The germline gives CDR1 SEHNR, CDR2 FQNEAQ (reference sequence). The V end was cut by 4 bases, the J end by 1 base, with 15 bases between. This CDR3 is 16 amino acids long. The CDR3 loop reads CASSSSWREGTDTQYF. In DNA, the CDR3 is TGTGCCAGCAGCTCCTCCTGGAGGGAAGGCACAGATACGCAGTATTTT. Based on the CDR3 plus reference TRBV7-9 and TRBJ2-3, the full variable domain is DTGVSQNPRHKITKRGQNVTFRCDPISEHNRLYWYRQTLGQGPEFLTYFQNEAQLEKSRLLSDRFSAERPKGSFSTLEIQRTEQGDSAMYLCASSSSWREGTDTQYFGPGTRLTVL.

The rearrangement joins TRBV18 to TRBJ1-6, with TRBD1 identical over 7 bases. Trimming at V came to 4 bases and at J to 1 base, leaving 16 bases not matched to a gene. Germline V gene data show CDR1 as KGHSH and CDR2 as LQKENI. The CDR3 consists of 20 residues. CDR3 residues: CASSLLQGTLTGSYNSPLHF. CDR3 coding DNA: TGTGCCAGCTCACTCCTACAGGGGACCCTGACTGGGTCCTATAATTCACCCCTCCACTTT.

The chain couples TRBV19 to TRBJ1-2; no clear D gene. The CDR3 is 14 amino acids. With 6 bases removed from V and 12 bases from J, the gap between germline ends came to 23 bases. Germline-derived CDR1 and CDR2 are LNHDA and SQIVND (reference sequence). The CDR3, as DNA: TGTGCCAGTAGCCCAACCCTAAAGTCTGTCATCGACACCTTC. Its translation is CASSPTLKSVIDTF.

In its sample, this clone was seen once. V is TRBV9 and J is TRBJ2-1, with TRBD2 matching 8 bases. V lost 2 bases, J lost 6 bases, and 7 bases stayed unmatched. Germline V CDR1 and CDR2: SGDLS, YYNGEE. The CDR3 loop spans 15 amino acids. The CDR3 DNA reads as TGTGCCAGCAGCGTCGGGGGGGATCTTTTCAATGAGCAGTTCTTC. Translated, it gives CASSVGGDLFNEQFF.

The V gene is TRBV7-9, the J gene TRBJ2-3; perhaps TRBD2 as D (5 bases). The CDR3 covers 15 residues. V lost 1 base to trimming and J lost 1 base, with 9 bases between them. Germline V CDR1 and CDR2: SEHNR, FQNEAQ (reference sequence). The DNA of the CDR3 is TGTGCCAGCAGCTTAGTGAGCGGAGGCACAGATACGCAGTATTTT. Protein product: CASSLVSGGTDTQYF.

V usage is TRBV28 and J usage is TRBJ1-2, with no clear D. CDR3 size: 14 residues. Germline V CDR1 and CDR2: MDHEN, SYDVKM. V was trimmed by 3 bases and J by 5 bases, leaving 13 bases between them. The CDR3: CASSLSAPRYGYTF. The CDR3 region has the DNA TGTGCCAGCAGTTTGTCAGCGCCGCGTTATGGCTACACCTTC.

V gene TRBV29-1 combines with J gene TRBJ1-2; D ambiguous. Germline values: CDR1 SQVTM, CDR2 ANQGSEA. The CDR3 has 11 residues. V was pared by 3 bases and J by 7 bases, with 9 bases between. This CDR3 is CSVDLRGGYTF. The DNA of the CDR3 is TGCAGCGTTGATCTTAGAGGTGGCTACACCTTC.

The genes are TRBV15 and TRBJ2-2; 7 bases are a match to TRBD1. Germline CDR1 LNHNV, CDR2 YYDKDF (reference sequence). With 5 bases clipped from V and 4 bases from J, the junction kept 10 bases outside the gene matches. CDR3 length: 16 residues. In nucleotides, the CDR3 is TGTGCCACCAGCGGCTCAAGACAGGGTATCACCGGGGAGCTGTTTTTT. It is translated as CATSGSRQGITGELFF.

This chain uses TRBV3-1 (or the pseudogene TRBV3-2) with TRBJ2-1; D gene unclear. The CDR3 consists of 14 residues. Germline V gives CDR1 LGHDT, CDR2 YNNKEL (reference sequence). The V end lost 0 bases, the J end lost 12 bases, and 15 bases lay between the germline ends. DNA of the CDR3: TGTGCCAGCAGCCAAGACCGCGTTCCGATTGGGCAGTTCTTC. Protein sequence: CASSQDRVPIGQFF.

The J gene is TRBJ1-3, the V gene TRBV11-2, with 7 bases identical to TRBD1. Trimming removed 10 bases from V and 1 base from J; junction bases left unmatched: 7. The germline CDR1 and CDR2 sequences are SGHAT and FQNNGV. The CDR3 sequence is 14 residues long. CDR3 residues: CATRGGPSGNTIYF. The CDR3 coding sequence is TGTGCCACCAGGGGGGGGCCGTCTGGAAACACCATATATTTT. The full variable domain, its missing parts supplied by reference TRBV11-2 and TRBJ1-3, is EAGVAQSPRYKIIEKRQSVAFWCNPISGHATLYWYQQILGQGPKLLIQFQNNGVVDDSQLPKDRFSAERLKGVDSTLKIQPAKLEDSAVYLCATRGGPSGNTIYFGEGSWLTVV.

The chain joins TRBV19 to TRBJ2-1; no firm D call. The CDR3 extends over 11 amino acids. Trimming took off 7 bases at V and 7 bases at J, with 8 bases between the two ends. Germline CDR1 and CDR2: LNHDA and SQIVND (reference sequence). The CDR3 bases are TGTGCCAGTACGACTTGGAATGAGCAGTTCTTC. Its translation is CASTTWNEQFF.

CDR3 bases: TGTGCCAGCAGCCCAAGCGGGATCGGCACAGATACGCAGTATTTT. Amino acid sequence: CASSPSGIGTDTQYF. The rearrangement joins TRBV7-2 to TRBJ2-3; 7 nucleotides align to TRBD2. Losses at the gene ends were 5 bases for V and 1 base for J; bases not matched to a gene: 6. In germline, CDR1 is SGHTA, CDR2 FQGNSA. The CDR3 totals 15 residues.

The V and J genes are TRBV5-1 and TRBJ2-4, with 7 nucleotides matching TRBD1. This CDR3 is 16 amino acids long. Germline V gene lookup returns CDR1 SGHRS and CDR2 YFSETQ. The V gene end was trimmed by 4 bases and the J gene end by 3 bases; junction bases not matched to a gene: 10. CDR3 residues: CASSPRQGEGKNIQYF. The CDR3 coding sequence is TGCGCCAGCAGCCCCCGACAGGGAGAGGGCAAAAACATTCAGTACTTC.

The CDR3: CATSRELPSTAGYEQFF. The DNA of the CDR3 is TGTGCCACCAGCAGAGAGCTCCCTAGCACTGCCGGGTATGAGCAGTTCTTC. The chain joins TRBV15 to TRBJ2-1; the D gene is possibly TRBD2 (5 bases). The CDR3 runs 17 residues. From germline, CDR1 is LNHNV and CDR2 YYDKDF (reference sequence). V was trimmed by 0 bases and J by 8 bases, leaving 20 bases between them.

This clone was observed a few times. The V and J genes are TRBV7-9 and TRBJ2-7; 10 bases are shared with TRBD2. Germline CDR1 SEHNR, CDR2 FQNEAQ (reference sequence). The V segment lost 1 base and the J segment 2 bases; nucleotides outside the gene matches: 5. This CDR3 comprises 16 residues. Written as DNA, the CDR3 is TGTGCCAGCAGCTTAGGTCTAGCGGGAGACCCCTACGAGCAGTACTTC. It encodes CASSLGLAGDPYEQYF.

The V call is TRBV6-1, the J call TRBJ2-2; 13 bases line up with TRBD2. Germline V gene lookup returns CDR1 MNHNS and CDR2 SASEGT. J lost 7 bases, V lost 2 bases, and 7 bases had no gene match. CDR3 length equals 17 residues. CDR3 DNA sequence: TGTGCCAGCAGTGAAACACTAGCGGGAGGGCCCCTCGGGGAGCTGTTTTTT. It specifies CASSETLAGGPLGELFF.

V and J are TRBV28 and TRBJ1-2; 10 bases are a match to TRBD1. There are 14 residues in the CDR3. V trimming: 6 bases; J trimming: 3 bases; junction bases outside the gene matches: 4. Germline V gene lookup returns CDR1 MDHEN and CDR2 SYDVKM. The DNA of the CDR3 is TGTGCCAGCAGAAGACAGGGGGCCCACTATGGCTACACCTTC. Its translation is CASRRQGAHYGYTF.

This rearrangement joins TRBV27 to TRBJ1-5; D is uncertain. Deletions cut 2 bases from V and 1 base from J, with 9 bases between. The CDR3 spans 15 residues. Germline V gene data show CDR1 as MNHEY and CDR2 as SMNVEV (reference sequence). The CDR3, as DNA: TGTGCCAGCAGTTTAGGGAGTGGAAGCAATCAGCCCCAGCATTTT. Translating gives CASSLGSGSNQPQHF.

The chain recombines TRBV15 with TRBJ1-5; no clear D gene. The CDR3 extends over 14 amino acids. Germline V gene sequence: CDR1 LNHNV, CDR2 YYDKDF (reference sequence). V shed 6 bases and J shed 1 base, with 10 bases lying between them. The chain's CDR3 is CATRGNTSNQPQHF. CDR3 bases: TGTGCCACCAGGGGCAATACAAGCAATCAGCCCCAGCATTTT.